This TCR beta chain was retrieved from a study of identical twins. Study-level results: Within cord blood, abundant beta clonotypes carried fewer insertions, but memory repertoires showed no such trend.

TCRdb reanalysed the 5' RACE reads using MiXCR and keeps one entry per CDR3 protein. Of roughly 480,000 distinct CDR3 sequences listed, 24% are singletons. This clonotype was found a few times. What it binds is unknown. Germline CDR1 is WSHSY and CDR2 is SAAADI. The V segment lost 4 bases and the J segment 1 base; nucleotides outside the gene matches: 10. This CDR3 has 18 residues. Donors uniformly comprised healthy Caucasians. This same sample was also taken into another study, of T cells expressing NK-cell markers. That report adds: Restriction of sorting to alpha-beta TCR T cells was accomplished in several experiments using an anti-gamma-delta TCR antibody. Of the CD8+ T cells in more than five donors, roughly 1.0-7.0% belonged to dominant NKG2C+ clonotypes.

Sequencing input: CD4+ T cells sorted from blood. The sequence was collected from a woman younger than 30 in good health. The V gene is TRBV10-2, the J gene TRBJ2-2; 9 bases agree with TRBD2. Here the CDR3 DNA reads TGCGCCAGCAGTGTAGCGGTAGCGGGAGCTAAGAACACCGGGGAGCTGTTTTTT. Translating it yields CASSVAVAGAKNTGELFF.